One T cell receptor (beta chain) is described in this entry. This CDR3 has 13 amino acids. Germline CDR1 is WSHSY and CDR2 is SAAADI. V was shortened by 5 bases and J by 8 bases, with 15 bases between the two germline ends. This entry comes from a study of blood T cell repertoires in COVID-19. Assay: immunoSEQ multiplex PCR; the TCRdb copy retains only in-frame clones and omits some. Of about 210,000 clones listed, roughly 87% are singletons. The source material was PBMCs or T cells enriched from blood (not recorded which). The rearrangement links TRBV10-2 to TRBJ1-2, with D perhaps TRBD1 (5 bases). The TCR comes from a man in his thirties or forties in a cohort exposed to, infected with or recovered from COVID-19 (not recorded which). As DNA, the CDR3 is TGCGCCAGCAGTTGGGAGGGGACGGGCGGCTACACCTTC. This sequence encodes CASSWEGTGGYTF.